These 25 T cell receptor beta chains originate from one sample sequenced in a study of neurological immune-mediated disorders. In TCRdb, the 5' RACE reads were re-called with MiXCR into one record per CDR3 protein. This sample has tens of thousands of distinct CDR3 sequences; nearly 5% occur once, and the top ten carry roughly 9%. The sequenced material came from CD4+ T cells from blood. The receptors here all came from a man between 18 and 29 years old in good health.

This clonotype was seen at least ten times. This chain links TRBV5-5 with TRBJ2-2; D perhaps matches TRBD1 (5 bases). CDR1 and CDR2 from the germline V gene are SGHKS and YYEKEE (reference sequence). This CDR3 spans 15 amino acids. The V end was cut by 4 bases, the J end by 8 bases, with 18 bases between. The DNA for the CDR3 is TGTGCCAGCAGCCCTACAGACAGACTTTTAGGGGAGCTGTTTTTT. This encodes CASSPTDRLLGELFF.

This clonotype was detected many times. J is TRBJ1-5 and V is TRBV20-1; 7 nucleotides line up with TRBD1. CDR1 is DFQATT, CDR2 SNEGSKA, per germline (reference sequence). The junction had 16 bases not matched to a gene; V was cut back by 4 bases and J by 10 bases. The CDR3 is 15 amino acids. The CDR3 nucleotides are TGCAGTGCTATGGGGGGACAGTGGGGGGTCAAACCCCAGCATTTT. Protein sequence: CSAMGGQWGVKPQHF.

In its sample, this clonotype was seen many times. The rearrangement joins TRBV7-3 to TRBJ2-7, with unresolved D. CDR1 and CDR2 from the germline V gene are SGHTA and FQGTGA. The CDR3 extends over 13 amino acids. Deletions cut 2 bases from V and 3 bases from J, with 8 bases between. The CDR3 nucleotides are TGTGCCAGCAGCTTAGGCCAGCACTACGAGCAGTACTTC. Translating it yields CASSLGQHYEQYF.

This clonotype was seen ten or more times. V gene TRBV6-2 or TRBV6-3 combines with J gene TRBJ1-5; maybe TRBD1 (5 bases). V was clipped by 6 bases and J by 5 bases, with 29 bases between them. Germline V gene sequence: CDR1 MNHEY, CDR2 SVGEGT. This CDR3 contains 19 residues. The DNA of the CDR3 is TGTGCCAGCAGCAATTGGGAGGCAGGGTTTTTCGGAGAGTATCAGCCCCAGCATTTT. Translating it yields CASSNWEAGFFGEYQPQHF.

This clonotype was recorded at least ten times. The chain links TRBV20-1 to TRBJ2-2; TRBD1 matches at 7 bases. The CDR3 is 15 residues long. Per the germline V gene, CDR1 is DFQATT and CDR2 is SNEGSKA (reference sequence). V was clipped by 5 bases and J by 1 base; unmatched bases: 7. The CDR3 here is CSAASGTENTGELFF. DNA for the CDR3: TGCAGTGCTGCGTCCGGGACAGAGAACACCGGGGAGCTGTTTTTT.

This clonotype was observed many times. The rearrangement uses TRBV6-6 and TRBJ1-2; weak D call: TRBD1 (5 bases). This CDR3 has 16 amino acids. The germline V gene has CDR1 MNHNY and CDR2 SVGAGI (reference sequence). Trimming took 0 bases from V and 3 from J, leaving 14 bases between them. The DNA of the CDR3 is TGTGCCAGCAGTTACTCCAGACCAGGGCTTGACTATGGCTACACCTTC. Amino acid sequence: CASSYSRPGLDYGYTF.

This clonotype was found many times. CDR3 DNA sequence: TGTGCCAGCAGCACGGGGGACAGGGGGCGAGGAATTCACTACGAGCAGTACTTC. This gives the protein CASSTGDRGRGIHYEQYF. This chain uses TRBV7-9 with TRBJ2-7, with TRBD1 identical over 12 bases. V was pared by 5 bases and J by 3 bases, with 14 bases of the junction left unmatched. This CDR3 region has 18 residues. Germline V lookup: CDR1 SEHNR, CDR2 FQNEAQ (reference sequence). Full variable domain (remainder filled in from reference TRBV7-9 and TRBJ2-7): DTGVSQNPRHKITKRGQNVTFRCDPISEHNRLYWYRQTLGQGPEFLTYFQNEAQLEKSRLLSDRFSAERPKGSFSTLEIQRTEQGDSAMYLCASSTGDRGRGIHYEQYFGPGTRLTVT.

In its sample, this clonotype was seen many times. The rearrangement links TRBV7-9 to TRBJ1-5; no reliable D call. The CDR3 is 12 amino acids. The germline V gene has CDR1 SEHNR and CDR2 FQNEAQ (reference sequence). Deletions cut 8 bases from V and 11 bases from J, with 16 bases between. The CDR3 DNA is TGTGCCAGCGGTACTGATTACCGGACCCAGCATTTT. This translates into CASGTDYRTQHF. Complete variable domain (other parts from reference TRBV7-9 and TRBJ1-5): DTGVSQNPRHKITKRGQNVTFRCDPISEHNRLYWYRQTLGQGPEFLTYFQNEAQLEKSRLLSDRFSAERPKGSFSTLEIQRTEQGDSAMYLCASGTDYRTQHFGDGTRLSIL.

This clonotype has ten or more counts. The V gene is TRBV7-2, the J gene TRBJ1-2, with a tentative D call TRBD1 (5 bases). Trimming cost V 7 bases and J 8 bases, with 32 bases left between them. Germline CDR1 and CDR2: SGHTA and FQGNSA. The CDR3 covers 18 residues. The CDR3 DNA is TGTGCCAGCACCCTGGGGATTGCCGCCGGGGGTCGAACTCGGGGCTACACCTTC. This sequence encodes CASTLGIAAGGRTRGYTF.

This clonotype appeared many times. The chain couples TRBV7-2 to TRBJ1-5, with D unclear. Germline V gives CDR1 SGHTA, CDR2 FQGNSA. The CDR3 has 13 amino acids. V lost 5 bases, J lost 1 base, and 6 bases lay in between. The CDR3, as DNA: TGTGCCAGCAGCGACCACAGCAATCAGCCCCAGCATTTT. Protein product: CASSDHSNQPQHF.

This clonotype was seen many times. The gene calls are TRBV9 and TRBJ1-2, with D possibly being TRBD1 (6 bases). CDR3 length equals 16 residues. Germline V gene data show CDR1 as SGDLS and CDR2 as YYNGEE. V lost 2 bases to trimming and J lost 5 bases, with 19 bases between them. CDR3 amino acids: CASSVSPWTAEYGYTF. CDR3 DNA sequence: TGTGCCAGCAGCGTTAGCCCTTGGACAGCCGAGTATGGCTACACCTTC.

This clonotype was found many times. The chain joins TRBV6-2 or TRBV6-3 to TRBJ1-1, with 8 bases lining up with TRBD1. The CDR3 has 12 amino acids. The trim removed 9 bases at V and 7 bases at J, leaving 7 bases unmatched. CDR1 MNHEY and CDR2 SVGEGT come from the germline V gene. CDR3 coding DNA: TGTGCCAGTTCACAGGGGGTCCGTGAAGCTTTCTTT. Protein sequence: CASSQGVREAFF.

In its sample, this clonotype was seen many times. This chain joins TRBV20-1 and TRBJ1-1; TRBD1 might be the D (5 bases). This CDR3 contains 14 residues. Between the trimmed V and J ends, which lost 8 bases and 6 bases, there was a span of 22 bases. Germline values: CDR1 DFQATT, CDR2 SNEGSKA (reference sequence). The CDR3 DNA sequence: TGCAGTCCTACGGGGGGGAGAGAGTTCGCTGAAGCTTTCTTT. Translated, it gives CSPTGGREFAEAFF.

This clonotype has ten or more counts. This chain joins TRBV5-4 and TRBJ1-2; TRBD1 agrees at 7 bases. V was clipped by 3 bases and J by 6 bases; unmatched bases: 17. The CDR3 runs to 17 residues. Germline assignment: CDR1 SGHNT and CDR2 YYREEE (reference sequence). CDR3 coding DNA: TGTGCCAGCAGCTACCCGACAGGGATTTCCTCTGGTGATGGCTACACCTTC. Translation: CASSYPTGISSGDGYTF.

This clonotype was counted at least ten times. The V gene is TRBV7-2, the J gene TRBJ1-1, with D tentatively TRBD1 (5 bases). V lost 0 bases and J lost 4, with 12 bases in between. The CDR3 extends over 15 amino acids. CDR1 SGHTA and CDR2 FQGNSA come from the germline V gene. CDR3 sequence (DNA): TGTGCCAGCAGCTTAGCCGCAGGGCGCTTCACTGAAGCTTTCTTT. Translated, it gives CASSLAAGRFTEAFF.

There are many counts of this clonotype. The chain carries TRBV6-5 and TRBJ2-7, with 9 bases fitting TRBD1. CDR1 and CDR2 (germline): MNHEY, SVGAGI. The CDR3 is made up of 14 amino acids. The CDR3 DNA follows: TGTTCCGTGGGACGGGACAGGGCCTCCTACGAGCAGTACTTC. Protein sequence: CSVGRDRASYEQYF.

This clonotype has at least ten counts. V and J are TRBV4-2 and TRBJ2-5; TRBD2 agrees at 9 bases. V gave up 4 bases and J gave up 0 bases; unmatched junction bases: 3. Germline V lookup: CDR1 LGHNA, CDR2 YNFKEQ. This CDR3 region has 15 residues. The CDR3 region is CASSRVAGDQETQYF. In DNA, the CDR3 is TGTGCCAGCAGCCGCGTAGCGGGGGACCAAGAGACCCAGTACTTC.

In this sample, this clonotype turned up many times. This sequence joins TRBV6-5 and TRBJ1-1; tentatively, D is TRBD1 (6 bases). Trimming took off 7 bases at V and 5 bases at J, with 20 bases between the two ends. Germline-derived CDR1 and CDR2 are MNHEY and SVGAGI. CDR3 length: 15 residues. CDR3 protein: CASIPGLGARTEAFF. As DNA, the CDR3 is TGTGCCAGCATCCCGGGCTTGGGGGCACGGACTGAAGCTTTCTTT.

This clonotype was detected ten times or more. A junction boundary mismatches the germline segment, possibly from a read error. CDR3 sequence: CASSLAGGRQETQYF. The CDR3 DNA reads as TGTGCCAGCAGCCTAGCGGGGGGGCGTCAAGAGACCCAGTACTTC. The chain uses TRBV7-2 and TRBJ2-5; 12 nucleotides align to TRBD2. The CDR3 has 15 amino acids. The germline gives CDR1 SGHTA, CDR2 FQGNSA.

This clonotype appeared many times. This chain joins TRBV6-2 or TRBV6-3 and TRBJ1-2; D gene unclear. The CDR3 is made up of 12 amino acids. The germline CDR1 and CDR2 sequences are MNHEY and SVGEGT. V was pared by 4 bases and J by 4 bases, with 7 bases between. CDR3 protein: CASSLDIYGYTF. For the CDR3, the DNA is TGTGCCAGCAGTTTAGACATCTATGGCTACACCTTC.

This clonotype was seen ten or more times. The CDR3 here is CSARDRYPNGYTF. The CDR3 DNA follows: TGCAGTGCTAGAGATCGGTATCCGAATGGCTACACCTTC. The rearrangement uses TRBV20-1 and TRBJ1-2, with D unclear. This CDR3 is built from 13 residues. The germline V and J ends were trimmed by 0 bases and 6 bases, with 11 bases remaining between them. CDR1 is DFQATT, CDR2 SNEGSKA, per germline (reference sequence).

The table lists this clonotype with many counts. The V call is TRBV5-1, the J call TRBJ1-1, with D possibly TRBD1 on 5 matching bases. V was shortened by 0 bases and J by 3 bases, with 9 bases between the two germline ends. Germline CDR1 SGHRS, CDR2 YFSETQ. The CDR3 consists of 14 residues. CDR3 sequence reads: CASSLDGGHTEAFF. CDR3 DNA sequence: TGCGCCAGCAGCTTGGATGGGGGTCACACTGAAGCTTTCTTT.

This clonotype showed up many times. This sequence joins TRBV4-2 and TRBJ2-1; D remains unclear. The V and J ends lost 2 bases and 8 bases respectively, with 13 bases between them. This CDR3 has 14 amino acids. The germline V gene has CDR1 LGHNA and CDR2 YNFKEQ. Here the CDR3 reads CASSQPPFGHEQFF. DNA of the CDR3: TGTGCCAGCAGCCAACCTCCCTTCGGGCATGAGCAGTTCTTC.

This clonotype has a count of ten or more. The junction departs from the called germline gene at one end, perhaps through a read error. This chain joins TRBV7-7 and TRBJ2-5; either TRBD1 or TRBD2 may supply D (5 bases each). The CDR3 contains 13 residues. The germline V gene has CDR1 SSHAT and CDR2 FNYEAQ (reference sequence). The CDR3 DNA reads TGTGCTAGCAGTATGGGACACCAAGAGACCCAGTACTTC. Protein: CASSMGHQETQYF.

This clonotype has ten or more counts. In DNA, the CDR3 is TGTGCCAGCAGCCCCGCGGACAGGGAGCTCCATGGCTACACCTTC. Its translation is CASSPADRELHGYTF. The chain combines TRBV28 with TRBJ1-2; TRBD1 aligns across 8 bases. Per germline, CDR1 MDHEN and CDR2 SYDVKM. The CDR3 contains 15 residues. The junction had 12 bases not matched to a gene; V was cut back by 6 bases and J by 6 bases.